These 2 T cell receptor beta chains were sequenced from one sample in a study of Graves' ophthalmopathy and Graves' hyperthyroidism. Amplification from RNA transcripts yielded the TCR beta CDR3 regions. The library came from an HTBI-primed first-round RT-PCR and a second-round multiplex PCR. MiXCR, run by TCRdb on the multiplex PCR reads, gives a single entry per CDR3 protein. This repertoire shows hundreds of thousands of distinct CDR3 sequences, about 41% found once; its top ten account for around 3%. The source material was peripheral blood. The receptors derive from an adult man with Graves' ophthalmopathy.

The gene calls are TRBV7-8 and TRBJ2-5, with 9 nucleotides matching TRBD2. The CDR3 is 16 residues long. V lost 1 base to trimming and J lost 7 bases; unmatched junction nucleotides: 10. Germline assignment: CDR1 SGHVS and CDR2 FQNEAQ. This CDR3 reads CASSLDGGGARSTQYF. The DNA for the CDR3 is TGTGCCAGCAGCTTAGACGGCGGGGGGGCCCGGTCGACCCAGTACTTC.

In this sample, this clonotype turned up a few times. J is TRBJ1-4 and V is TRBV7-2; D not resolved. The V and J ends lost 4 bases and 0 bases respectively, with 12 bases between them. CDR3 length: 16 amino acids. Germline assignment: CDR1 SGHTA and CDR2 FQGNSA. DNA of the CDR3: TGTGCCAGCAGCTGGGGTAACTTAGCAACTAATGAAAAACTGTTTTTT. It encodes CASSWGNLATNEKLFF.